This T cell receptor beta chain was profiled in a study of Graves' ophthalmopathy and Graves' hyperthyroidism (dated by TCRdb to the late 2010s). In terms of the full investigation: Peripheral blood samples were taken at the time of initial diagnosis, before any treatment was given. The study used signatures of the TCR beta repertoire to tell Graves' ophthalmopathy apart from Graves' hyperthyroidism and to predict which patients would progress to ophthalmopathy. In total, some 130 blood samples were TCR-sequenced: some 40 ophthalmopathy, under 80 hyperthyroidism and roughly 17 hyperthyroidism-to-ophthalmopathy patients. A discovery set of 90 to 100 patients (around 40 ophthalmopathy, some 58 stable hyperthyroidism) was enrolled to explore V-J signatures distinguishing ophthalmopathy from hyperthyroidism. An independent validation cohort comprised roughly 20 hyperthyroidism patients and some 16 patients who later progressed from hyperthyroidism to ophthalmopathy. In roughly 6 hyperthyroidism patients, the T-cell repertoire of thyroid tissue was compared with the T-cell repertoire of blood. Once sampling was done, hyperthyroidism patients were given methimazole at a starting dose of 30 mg daily, while ophthalmopathy patients were given high-dose intravenous methylprednisolone. The roughly 90 discovery patients were divided at random into training and test sets in a 7:3 ratio. The full study reports these points: Sample size was not statistically predetermined, and group allocation was not concealed from the investigators. Most of the expanded thyroid clonotypes with a frequency above 0.001 were also detected in blood, and it was suggested that the thyroid immune response may be reflected by blood repertoires. In cross-validation, the 13-signature model distinguished ophthalmopathy from stable hyperthyroidism with almost 90% sensitivity and approximately 81% specificity, and in the test set the corresponding values were 80% and 75%. In validation, the model predicted ophthalmopathy progression with about 70% sensitivity and approximately 72% specificity; about a dozen predicted patients were CT-confirmed with GO in a median of approximately six months.

TCR beta CDR3 regions were amplified from RNA transcripts for repertoire sequencing. The first round of RT-PCR was done with HTBI primers and the Qiagen OneStep RT-PCR kit, and was followed by a second round of multiplex PCR, then size selection and purification. Libraries were sequenced paired-end with 100 bp reads on an Illumina HiSeq2000. The published analysis was carried out like this. Reads were processed with SOAPnuke, discarding reads with adapters, uncalled bases, mean Phred below 15, or no exact constant-primer or identifier match. COPE v1.2.5 was used to merge the high-quality paired reads. Each unique nucleotide sequence was treated as a clonotype, and MiTCR v1.1 was used to align the clonotypes to the IMGT TRB V, D and J references. The analysis was limited to V-J combinations with a frequency above 0.0001, which together covered more than 99% of repertoires. For each V-J combination, a TCR clonal expansion and chaos score was defined as F50 clonal expansion divided by the chaos observed in the TCRdist matrix. Welch's t-statistics and random forest were used to reduce features to about 13 V-J combinations, which were fed into a naive Bayes classifier. Thyroid-blood repertoire similarity was quantified with the Morisita-Horn index. TCRdb cleaned the public reads at Q25 with fastp, built clones with MiXCR and kept in-frame beta chains. Rows matching on CDR3 protein sequence are summarized as one entry with the most common DNA and genes. These V and J calls originate from TCRdb's pipeline instead of the authors' own analysis. The sample includes under 200,000 distinct CDR3 sequences, with 30% to 45% observed a single time. Around 5.5% of the sample is held by the ten biggest clonotypes.

This clonotype was seen repeatedly, ten times or more. The clone's antigen remains unknown. One base away there is no much larger clone; base qualities are not given. Ophthalmopathy patients were characterized by moderately to severely active disease, a Clinical Activity Score of at least 3, a NOSPECS grade of at least 4, and a disease duration under 3 months. Patients with other autoimmune diseases, uncontrolled infections, pregnancy or lactation were excluded. Diagnosis relied on clinical symptoms, serum thyroxine, TRAb, thyroid ultrasound and orbital computed tomography. PBMCs were isolated from 7.5 to 10 ml of fresh peripheral blood by Ficoll-Paque density gradient centrifugation. Trizol reagent was used to extract the total RNA, and its quality was then checked on an Agilent 2100 Bioanalyzer. The source of this sequence is a woman between 40 and 55 years old with Graves' ophthalmopathy. Donor details come from another sample of the same person, matched by shared clones. Sequenced: peripheral blood.

The DNA sequence is TGTGCCAGCAGCGTAGGGGGATTTGGGACCGGGGAGCTGTTTTTT. This encodes CASSVGGFGTGELFF. The chain is encoded by TRBV9 joined to TRBJ2-2; the D gene cannot be resolved reliably. Including cysteine and phenylalanine, the CDR3 has 15 amino acids. The retained sequence is limited to the CDR3, 45 bases, with the frame set at the first base. The germline V gene sets CDR1 to SGDLS and CDR2 to YYNGEE. V lost 0 bases and J lost 5 bases; the stretch between them is 11 bases long.